This T cell receptor beta chain was identified in a study of blood T cell dynamics during melanoma immunotherapy. Concerning this clone: Its specificity is not known.

Measured with immunoSEQ multiplex PCR; TCRdb has only the in-frame clones, and not every one. The sample lists fewer than 15,000 clones; about nine tenths were seen once. As to time point: week 3, after first cycle of checkpoint inhibitor. At 12 weeks after first infusion, RECIST 1.1 defined response for most patients. Study findings and constraints: The study could not tell melanoma-specific clones from general immune activation.

Germline V lookup: CDR1 MDHEN, CDR2 SYDVKM. The CDR3 is made up of 14 amino acids. V lost 6 bases and J lost 0, with 9 bases in between. This sample comprised blood, obtained from a patient treated with checkpoint blockade. V gene TRBV28 combines with J gene TRBJ1-3; D might be TRBD1 (6 bases). The clonotype was recovered from a human donor with melanoma. The CDR3 region is CASREGGSGNTIYF. Here the CDR3 DNA reads TGTGCCAGCAGGGAGGGGGGCTCTGGAAACACCATATATTTT.